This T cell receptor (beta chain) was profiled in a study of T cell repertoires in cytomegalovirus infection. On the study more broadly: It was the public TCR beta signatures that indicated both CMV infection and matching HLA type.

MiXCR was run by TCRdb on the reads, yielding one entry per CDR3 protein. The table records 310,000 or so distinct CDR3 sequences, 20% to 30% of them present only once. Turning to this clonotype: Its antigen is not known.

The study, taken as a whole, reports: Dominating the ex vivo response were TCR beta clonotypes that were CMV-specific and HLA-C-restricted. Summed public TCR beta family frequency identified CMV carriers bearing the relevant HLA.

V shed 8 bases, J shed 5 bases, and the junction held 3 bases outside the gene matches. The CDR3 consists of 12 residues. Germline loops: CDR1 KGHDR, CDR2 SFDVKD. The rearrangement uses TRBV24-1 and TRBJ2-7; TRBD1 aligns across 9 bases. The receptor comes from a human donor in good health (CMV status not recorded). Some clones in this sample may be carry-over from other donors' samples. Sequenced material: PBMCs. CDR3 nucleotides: TGTGCCACCAAGGGACAGGGCCACGAGCAGTACTTC. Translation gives CATKGQGHEQYF.